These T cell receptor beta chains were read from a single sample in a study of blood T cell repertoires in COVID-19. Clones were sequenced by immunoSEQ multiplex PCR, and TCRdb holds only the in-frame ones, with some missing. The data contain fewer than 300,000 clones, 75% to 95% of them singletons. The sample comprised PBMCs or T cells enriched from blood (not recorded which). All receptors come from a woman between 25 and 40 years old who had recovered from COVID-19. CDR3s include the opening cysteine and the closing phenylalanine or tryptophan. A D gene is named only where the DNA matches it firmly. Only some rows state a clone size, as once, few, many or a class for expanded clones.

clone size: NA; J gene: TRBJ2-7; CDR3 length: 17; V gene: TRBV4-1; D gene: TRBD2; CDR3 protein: CASSQRDLAVFNYEQYF; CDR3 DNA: TGCGCCAGCAGCCAGAGAGATCTAGCGGTTTTTAACTACGAGCAGTACTTC
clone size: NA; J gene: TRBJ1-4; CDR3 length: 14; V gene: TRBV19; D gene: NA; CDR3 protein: CASSIGGTSEKLFF; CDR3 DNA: TGTGCCAGTAGTATCGGGGGGACATCCGAAAAACTGTTTTTT
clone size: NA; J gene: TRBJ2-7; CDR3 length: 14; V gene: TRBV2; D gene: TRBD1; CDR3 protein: CASLRGQGSHEQYF; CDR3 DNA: TGTGCCAGCTTGCGGGGACAGGGGAGCCACGAGCAGTACTTC
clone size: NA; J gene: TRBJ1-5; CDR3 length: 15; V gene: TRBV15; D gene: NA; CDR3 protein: CATSRDGGSNQPQHF; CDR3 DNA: TGTGCCACCAGCAGAGATGGAGGGAGCAATCAGCCCCAGCATTTT
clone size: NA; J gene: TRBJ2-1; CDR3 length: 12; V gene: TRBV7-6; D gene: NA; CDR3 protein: CASSSNRVEQFF; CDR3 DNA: TGTGCCAGCAGCTCTAACAGGGTGGAGCAGTTCTTC
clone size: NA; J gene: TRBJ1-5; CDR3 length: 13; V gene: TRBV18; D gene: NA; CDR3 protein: CASSPGENQPQHF; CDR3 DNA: TGTGCCAGCTCACCGGGAGAAAATCAGCCCCAGCATTTT
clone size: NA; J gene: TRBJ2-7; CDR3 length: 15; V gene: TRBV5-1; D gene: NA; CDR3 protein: CASSLPRDNLYEQYF; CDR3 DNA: TGCGCCAGCAGCTTGCCCCGGGACAACTTGTACGAGCAGTACTTC
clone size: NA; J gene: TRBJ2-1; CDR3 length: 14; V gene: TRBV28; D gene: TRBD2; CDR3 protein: CASRRTSGSGEQFF; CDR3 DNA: TGTGCCAGCAGGAGGACTAGCGGGAGCGGAGAGCAGTTCTTC
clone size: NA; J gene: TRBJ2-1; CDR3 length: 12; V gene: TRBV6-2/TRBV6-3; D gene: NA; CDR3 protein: CASSYGGREQFF; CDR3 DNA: TGTGCCAGCAGTTATGGGGGCCGGGAGCAGTTCTTC
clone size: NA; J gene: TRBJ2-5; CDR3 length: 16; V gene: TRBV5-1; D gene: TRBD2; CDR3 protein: CASSYGLAGPQETQYF; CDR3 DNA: TGCGCCAGCAGCTACGGACTAGCGGGTCCCCAAGAGACCCAGTACTTC
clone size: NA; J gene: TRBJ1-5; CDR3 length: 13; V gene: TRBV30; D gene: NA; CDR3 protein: CAWSSGSNQPQHF; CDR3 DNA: TGTGCCTGGAGTTCAGGGAGCAATCAGCCCCAGCATTTT
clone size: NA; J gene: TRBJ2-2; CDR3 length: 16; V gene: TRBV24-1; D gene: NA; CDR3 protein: CATSDRNRQNTGELFF; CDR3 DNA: TGTGCCACCAGTGACCGGAACAGACAAAACACCGGGGAGCTGTTTTTT
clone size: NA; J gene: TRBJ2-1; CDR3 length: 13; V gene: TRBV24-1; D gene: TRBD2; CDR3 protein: CATSGGTTNEQFF; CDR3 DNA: TGTGCCACCAGTGGAGGGACTACCAATGAGCAGTTCTTC
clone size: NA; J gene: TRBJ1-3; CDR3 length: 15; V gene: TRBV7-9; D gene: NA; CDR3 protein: CASSSPYLSGNTIYF; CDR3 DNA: TGTGCCAGCAGCTCTCCCTATCTCTCTGGAAACACCATATATTTT
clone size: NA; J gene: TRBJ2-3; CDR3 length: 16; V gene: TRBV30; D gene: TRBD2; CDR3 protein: CAWSVGTSGSADTQYF; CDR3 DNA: TGTGCCTGGAGTGTTGGGACTAGCGGGAGTGCAGATACGCAGTATTTT
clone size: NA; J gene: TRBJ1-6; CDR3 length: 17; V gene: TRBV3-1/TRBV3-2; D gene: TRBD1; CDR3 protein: CASSQVLDRANNSPLHF; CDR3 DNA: TGTGCCAGCAGCCAAGTTCTGGACAGGGCAAATAATTCACCCCTCCACTTT
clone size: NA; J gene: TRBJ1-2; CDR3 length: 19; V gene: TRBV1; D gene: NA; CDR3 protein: CTSSQESFSDSTKTGGYTF; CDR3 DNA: TGCACCAGCAGCCAGGAATCTTTTTCGGACAGTACGAAAACTGGTGGCTACACCTTC
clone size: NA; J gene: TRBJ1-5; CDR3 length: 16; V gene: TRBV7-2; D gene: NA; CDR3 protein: CASSSRGGASNQPQHF; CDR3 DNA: TGTGCCAGCAGCTCCCGGGGAGGGGCTAGCAATCAGCCCCAGCATTTT
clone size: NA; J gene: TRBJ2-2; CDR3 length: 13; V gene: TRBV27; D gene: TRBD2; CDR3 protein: CATQRENTGELFF; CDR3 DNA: TGTGCCACCCAGCGGGAGAACACCGGGGAGCTGTTTTTT
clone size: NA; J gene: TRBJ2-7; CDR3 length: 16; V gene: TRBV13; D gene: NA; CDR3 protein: CASSSRPGSGDYEQYF; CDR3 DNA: TGTGCCAGCAGCTCACGCCCGGGAAGTGGAGACTACGAGCAGTACTTC
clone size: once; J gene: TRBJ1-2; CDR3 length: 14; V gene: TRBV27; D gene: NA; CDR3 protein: CASRTIGQPHGYTF; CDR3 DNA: TGTGCCAGCAGGACCATCGGACAGCCACATGGCTACACCTTC
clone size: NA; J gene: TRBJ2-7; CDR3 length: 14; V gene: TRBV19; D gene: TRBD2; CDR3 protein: CASSIGLAEYEQYF; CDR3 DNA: TGTGCCAGTAGTATCGGACTAGCGGAATACGAGCAGTACTTC
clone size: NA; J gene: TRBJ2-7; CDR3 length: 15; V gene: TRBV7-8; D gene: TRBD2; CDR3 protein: CASSLGRGREGEQYF; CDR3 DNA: TGTGCCAGCAGCTTAGGGCGGGGGAGAGAGGGCGAGCAGTACTTC
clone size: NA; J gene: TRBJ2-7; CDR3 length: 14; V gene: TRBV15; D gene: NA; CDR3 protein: CATSFGRTTYEQYF; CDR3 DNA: TGTGCCACCTCCTTTGGGAGGACGACCTACGAGCAGTACTTC
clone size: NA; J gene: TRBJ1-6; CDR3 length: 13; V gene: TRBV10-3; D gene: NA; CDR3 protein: CAIRSRVGSPLHF; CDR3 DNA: TGTGCCATCAGAAGCAGGGTAGGCTCACCCCTCCACTTT
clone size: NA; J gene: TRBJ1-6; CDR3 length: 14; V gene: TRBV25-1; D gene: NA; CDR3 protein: CASGTRPSNSPLHF; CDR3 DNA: TGTGCCAGCGGGACTAGGCCCTCCAATTCACCCCTCCACTTT
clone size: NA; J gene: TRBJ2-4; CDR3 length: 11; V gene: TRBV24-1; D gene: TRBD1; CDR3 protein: CATSSGGFQYF; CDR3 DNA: TGTGCCACCAGCTCAGGGGGTTTCCAGTACTTC
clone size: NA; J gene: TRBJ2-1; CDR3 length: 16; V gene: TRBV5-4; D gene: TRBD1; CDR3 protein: CASSSEGQGAHNEQFF; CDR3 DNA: TGTGCCAGCAGCTCTGAGGGACAGGGGGCGCATAATGAGCAGTTCTTC
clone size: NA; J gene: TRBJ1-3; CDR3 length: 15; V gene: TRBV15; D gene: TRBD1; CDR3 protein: CATSRGTDSGNTIYF; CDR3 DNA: TGTGCCACCAGCCGTGGGACAGACTCTGGAAACACCATATATTTT
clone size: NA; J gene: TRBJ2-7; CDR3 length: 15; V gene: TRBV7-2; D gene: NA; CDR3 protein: CASSIQAESSYEQYF; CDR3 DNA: TGTGCCAGCAGCATCCAAGCGGAGAGCTCCTACGAGCAGTACTTC
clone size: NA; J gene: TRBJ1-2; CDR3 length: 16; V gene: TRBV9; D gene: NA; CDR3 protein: CASSAPSRTARYGYTF; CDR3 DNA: TGTGCCAGCAGCGCCCCATCTCGGACAGCTCGATATGGCTACACCTTC
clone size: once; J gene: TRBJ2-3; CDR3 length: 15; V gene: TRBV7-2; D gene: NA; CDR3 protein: CASSLPSPSTDTQYF; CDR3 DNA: TGTGCCAGCAGCTTACCAAGCCCTAGCACAGATACGCAGTATTTT
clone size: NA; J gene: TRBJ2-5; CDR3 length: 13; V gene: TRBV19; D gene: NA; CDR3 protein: CASSIDLEGTQYF; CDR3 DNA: TGTGCCAGTAGTATAGACCTTGAGGGGACCCAGTACTTC
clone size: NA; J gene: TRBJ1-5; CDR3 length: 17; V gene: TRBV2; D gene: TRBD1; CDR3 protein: CASSEAAGQGTNQPQHF; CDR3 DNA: TGTGCCAGCAGTGAAGCGGCGGGACAGGGAACTAATCAGCCCCAGCATTTT
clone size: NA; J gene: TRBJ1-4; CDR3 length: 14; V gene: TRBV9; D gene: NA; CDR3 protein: CASRPEGVNEKLFF; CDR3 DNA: TGTGCCAGCAGACCCGAGGGCGTCAATGAAAAACTGTTTTTT
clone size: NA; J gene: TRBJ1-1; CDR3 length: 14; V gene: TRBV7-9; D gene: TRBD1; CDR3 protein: CASSGDRGFAEAFF; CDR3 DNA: TGTGCCAGCAGCGGAGACAGGGGGTTCGCTGAAGCTTTCTTT
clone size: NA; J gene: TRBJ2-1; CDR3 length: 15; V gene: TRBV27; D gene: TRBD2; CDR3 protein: CASSLSLAGINEQFF; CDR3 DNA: TGTGCCAGCAGTTTATCGTTAGCGGGGATCAATGAGCAGTTCTTC
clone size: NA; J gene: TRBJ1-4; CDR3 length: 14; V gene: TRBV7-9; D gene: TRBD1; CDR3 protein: CASSLEDRNTKLFF; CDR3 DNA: TGTGCCAGCAGCTTAGAGGACAGGAATACTAAACTGTTTTTT
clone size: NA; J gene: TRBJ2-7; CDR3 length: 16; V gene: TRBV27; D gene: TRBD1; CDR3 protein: CASSSAGTGGNYEQYF; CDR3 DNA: TGTGCCAGCAGTTCGGCCGGGACAGGGGGCAACTACGAGCAGTACTTC
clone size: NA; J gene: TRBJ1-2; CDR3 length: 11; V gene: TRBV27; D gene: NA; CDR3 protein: CASGEGIGYTF; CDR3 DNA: TGTGCCAGCGGGGAGGGTATTGGCTACACCTTC
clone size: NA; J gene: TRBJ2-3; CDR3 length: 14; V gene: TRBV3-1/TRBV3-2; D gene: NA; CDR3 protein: CASSPRGFTDTQYF; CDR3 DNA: TGTGCCAGCAGCCCGAGGGGGTTCACAGATACGCAGTATTTT
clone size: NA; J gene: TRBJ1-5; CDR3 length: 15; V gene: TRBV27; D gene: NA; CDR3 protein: CASSRSGAKNQPQHF; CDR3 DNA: TGTGCCAGCAGTAGGAGCGGGGCTAAGAATCAGCCCCAGCATTTT
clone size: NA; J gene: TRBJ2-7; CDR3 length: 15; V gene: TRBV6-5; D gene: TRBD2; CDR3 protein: CASRLGTSGTYEQYF; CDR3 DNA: TGTGCCAGCAGACTCGGGACTAGCGGGACCTACGAGCAGTACTTC
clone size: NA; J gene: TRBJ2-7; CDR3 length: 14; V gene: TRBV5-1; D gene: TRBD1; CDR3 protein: CASSWDRVSYEQYF; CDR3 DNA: TGCGCCAGCAGCTGGGACAGGGTTTCCTACGAGCAGTACTTC
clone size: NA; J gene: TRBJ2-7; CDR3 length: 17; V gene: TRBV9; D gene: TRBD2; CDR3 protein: CASSLGTSGRSSYEQYF; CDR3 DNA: TGTGCCAGCAGCTTGGGGACTAGCGGGAGGTCCTCCTACGAGCAGTACTTC
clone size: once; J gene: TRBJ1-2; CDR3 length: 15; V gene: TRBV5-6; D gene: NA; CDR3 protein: CASSPSWWLDYGYTF; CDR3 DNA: TGTGCCAGCAGCCCATCTTGGTGGTTAGACTATGGCTACACCTTC